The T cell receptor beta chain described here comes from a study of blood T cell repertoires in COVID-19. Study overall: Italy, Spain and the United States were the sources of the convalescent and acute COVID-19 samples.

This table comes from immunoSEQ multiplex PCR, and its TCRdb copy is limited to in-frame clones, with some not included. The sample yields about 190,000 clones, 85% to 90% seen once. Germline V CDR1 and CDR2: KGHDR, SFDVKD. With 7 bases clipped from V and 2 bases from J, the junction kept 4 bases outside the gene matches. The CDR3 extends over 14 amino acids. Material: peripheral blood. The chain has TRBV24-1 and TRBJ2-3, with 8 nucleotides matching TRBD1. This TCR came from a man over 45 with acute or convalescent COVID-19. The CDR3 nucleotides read TGTGCCACCAGACCAGGGGGCCTCACAGATACGCAGTATTTT. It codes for CATRPGGLTDTQYF.